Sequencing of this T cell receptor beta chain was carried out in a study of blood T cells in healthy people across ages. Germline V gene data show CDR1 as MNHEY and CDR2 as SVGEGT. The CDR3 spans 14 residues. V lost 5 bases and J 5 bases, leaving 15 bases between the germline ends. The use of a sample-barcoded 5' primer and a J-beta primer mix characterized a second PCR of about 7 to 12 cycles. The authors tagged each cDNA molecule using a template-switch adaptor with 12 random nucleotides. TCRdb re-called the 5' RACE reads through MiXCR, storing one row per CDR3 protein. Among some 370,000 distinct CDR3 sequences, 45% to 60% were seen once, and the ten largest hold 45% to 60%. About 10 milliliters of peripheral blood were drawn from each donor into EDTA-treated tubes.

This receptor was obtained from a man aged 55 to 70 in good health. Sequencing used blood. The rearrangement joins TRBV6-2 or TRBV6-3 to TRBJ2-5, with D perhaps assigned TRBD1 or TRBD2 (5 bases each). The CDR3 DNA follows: TGTGCCAGCAGTACCTCGAGGGGATATGAGACCCAGTACTTC. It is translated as CASSTSRGYETQYF.